A single sample is the source of the 2 T cell receptor beta chains below, sequenced in a study of T-cell reconstitution after alpha-beta-depleted transplantation in children. Preparation of the TCRbeta library involved a method that used unique molecular identifiers. One entry per CDR3 protein, called by TCRdb with MiXCR from the PCR reads. The sample lists a few hundred thousand distinct CDR3 sequences; around 13% were seen once. The material was PBMCs, mostly from graft donor cells, obtained 360 days after TCRalphabeta/CD19-depleted stem cell transplant. These receptors came from a male patient between 10 and 17 years old who had a stem cell transplant for acute myeloid leukemia, so the T cells may come from the graft donor.

Here the CDR3 reads CSARDLLDRGLNTEAFF. DNA for the CDR3: TGCAGTGCTAGAGATCTTTTGGACAGGGGGTTGAACACTGAAGCTTTCTTT. The rearrangement links TRBV20-1 to TRBJ1-1; 10 nucleotides line up with TRBD1. J lost 0 bases, V lost 0 bases, and 7 bases had no gene match. Germline-derived CDR1 and CDR2 are DFQATT and SNEGSKA (reference sequence). The CDR3 runs 17 residues.

The CDR3 here is CSASTGGWQETQYF. DNA of the CDR3: TGCAGTGCTTCCACAGGGGGCTGGCAAGAGACCCAGTACTTC. V and J are TRBV20-1 and TRBJ2-5, with 9 nucleotides matching TRBD1. J lost 2 bases, V lost 5 bases, and 6 bases had no gene match. CDR3 length: 14 amino acids. The germline CDR1 and CDR2 sequences are DFQATT and SNEGSKA (reference sequence).